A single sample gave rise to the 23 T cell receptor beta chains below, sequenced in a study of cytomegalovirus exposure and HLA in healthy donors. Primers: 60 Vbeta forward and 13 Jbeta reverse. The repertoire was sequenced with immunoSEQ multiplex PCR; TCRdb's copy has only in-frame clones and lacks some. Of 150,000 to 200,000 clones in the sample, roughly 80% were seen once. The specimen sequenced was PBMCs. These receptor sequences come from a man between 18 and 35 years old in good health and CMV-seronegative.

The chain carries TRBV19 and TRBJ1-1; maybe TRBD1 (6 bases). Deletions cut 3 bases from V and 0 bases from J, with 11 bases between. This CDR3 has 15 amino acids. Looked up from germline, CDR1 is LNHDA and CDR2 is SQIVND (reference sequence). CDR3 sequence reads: CASSMAGALNTEAFF. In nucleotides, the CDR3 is TGTGCCAGTAGTATGGCAGGGGCCTTGAACACTGAAGCTTTCTTT. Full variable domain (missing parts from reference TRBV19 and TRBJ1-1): DGGITQSPKYLFRKEGQNVTLSCEQNLNHDAMYWYRQDPGQGLRLIYYSQIVNDFQKGDIAEGYSVSREKKESFPLTVTSAQKNPTAFYLCASSMAGALNTEAFFGQGTRLTVV.

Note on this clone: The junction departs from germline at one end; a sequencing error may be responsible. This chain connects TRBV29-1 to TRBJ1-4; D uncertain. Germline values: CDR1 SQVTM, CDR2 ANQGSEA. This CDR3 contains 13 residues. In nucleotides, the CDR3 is TGCAGCGTGGAAGGTACCCTCGGTGAAAAACTGTTTTTT. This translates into CSVEGTLGEKLFF.

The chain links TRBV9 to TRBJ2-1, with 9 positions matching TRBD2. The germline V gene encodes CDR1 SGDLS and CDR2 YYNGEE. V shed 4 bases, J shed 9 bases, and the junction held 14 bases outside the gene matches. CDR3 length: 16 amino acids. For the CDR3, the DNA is TGTGCCAGCAGCCCCCAGGCTGCGGGGGGGCCGGGTGAGCAGTTCTTC. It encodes CASSPQAAGGPGEQFF.

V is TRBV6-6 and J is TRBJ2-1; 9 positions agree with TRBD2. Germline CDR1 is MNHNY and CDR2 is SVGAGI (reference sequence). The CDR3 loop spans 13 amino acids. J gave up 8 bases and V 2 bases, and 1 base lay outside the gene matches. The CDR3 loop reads CASSYAGGHEQFF. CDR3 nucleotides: TGTGCCAGCAGTTACGCGGGAGGGCATGAGCAGTTCTTC.

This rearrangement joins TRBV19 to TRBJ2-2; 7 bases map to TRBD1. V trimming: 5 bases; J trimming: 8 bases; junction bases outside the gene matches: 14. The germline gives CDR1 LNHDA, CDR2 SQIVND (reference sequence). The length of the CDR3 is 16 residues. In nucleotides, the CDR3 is TGTGCCAGTAGTCCCGTCCGGGACAGCAGGCGAGGGGAGCTGTTTTTT. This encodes CASSPVRDSRRGELFF.

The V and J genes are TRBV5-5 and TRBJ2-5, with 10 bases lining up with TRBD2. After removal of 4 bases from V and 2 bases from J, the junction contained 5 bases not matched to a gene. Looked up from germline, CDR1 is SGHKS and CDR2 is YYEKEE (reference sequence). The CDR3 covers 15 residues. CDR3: CASSPRTSGQETQYF. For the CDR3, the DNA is TGTGCCAGCAGCCCACGGACTAGCGGACAAGAGACCCAGTACTTC.

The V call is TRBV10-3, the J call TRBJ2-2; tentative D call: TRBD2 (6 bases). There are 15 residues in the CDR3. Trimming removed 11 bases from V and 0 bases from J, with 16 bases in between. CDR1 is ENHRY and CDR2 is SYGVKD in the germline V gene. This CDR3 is CAARSGVSNTGELFF. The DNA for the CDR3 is TGTGCCGCCAGATCGGGAGTATCGAACACCGGGGAGCTGTTTTTT.

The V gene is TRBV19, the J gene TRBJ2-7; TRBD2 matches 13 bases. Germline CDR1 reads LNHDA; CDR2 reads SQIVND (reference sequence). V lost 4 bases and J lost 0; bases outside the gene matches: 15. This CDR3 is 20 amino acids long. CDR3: CASSKALGLAGALSSYEQYF. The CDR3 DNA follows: TGTGCCAGTAGTAAAGCCCTCGGACTAGCGGGAGCCCTATCCTCCTACGAGCAGTACTTC.

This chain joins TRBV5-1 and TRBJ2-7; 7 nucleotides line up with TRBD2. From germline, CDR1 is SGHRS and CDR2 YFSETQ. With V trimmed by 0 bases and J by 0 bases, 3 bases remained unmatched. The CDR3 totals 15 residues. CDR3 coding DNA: TGCGCCAGCAGCTTGGAGTGGGGGGGCTCCTACGAGCAGTACTTC. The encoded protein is CASSLEWGGSYEQYF.

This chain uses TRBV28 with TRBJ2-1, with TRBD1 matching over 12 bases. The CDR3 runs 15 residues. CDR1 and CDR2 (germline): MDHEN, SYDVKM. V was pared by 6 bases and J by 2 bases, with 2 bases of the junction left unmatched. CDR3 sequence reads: CASRGQGAAYNEQFF. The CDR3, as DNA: TGTGCCAGCAGGGGACAGGGGGCAGCCTACAATGAGCAGTTCTTC.

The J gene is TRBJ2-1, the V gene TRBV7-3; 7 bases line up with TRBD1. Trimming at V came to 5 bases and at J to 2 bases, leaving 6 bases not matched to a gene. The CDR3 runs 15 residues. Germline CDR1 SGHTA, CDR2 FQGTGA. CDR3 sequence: CASSRTGDPYNEQFF. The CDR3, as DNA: TGTGCCAGCAGCCGGACAGGAGACCCCTACAATGAGCAGTTCTTC.

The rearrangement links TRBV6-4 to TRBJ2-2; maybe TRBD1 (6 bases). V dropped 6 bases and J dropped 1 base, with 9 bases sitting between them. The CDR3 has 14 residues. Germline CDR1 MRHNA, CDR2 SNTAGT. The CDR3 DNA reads TGTGCCAGCAGACTGGGACAGAACACCGGGGAGCTGTTTTTT. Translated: CASRLGQNTGELFF.

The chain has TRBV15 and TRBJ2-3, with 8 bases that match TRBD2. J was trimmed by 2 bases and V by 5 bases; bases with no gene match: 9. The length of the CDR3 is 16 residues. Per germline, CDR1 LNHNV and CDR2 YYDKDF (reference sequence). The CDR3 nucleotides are TGTGCCACCAGCGGGGGACGGGGGGGAGCCACAGATACGCAGTATTTT. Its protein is CATSGGRGGATDTQYF.

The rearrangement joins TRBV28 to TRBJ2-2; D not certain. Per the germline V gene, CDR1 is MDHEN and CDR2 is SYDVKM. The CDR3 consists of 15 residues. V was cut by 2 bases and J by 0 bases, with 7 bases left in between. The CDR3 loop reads CASSLGPTNTGELFF. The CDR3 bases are TGTGCCAGCAGTTTAGGGCCTACGAACACCGGGGAGCTGTTTTTT.

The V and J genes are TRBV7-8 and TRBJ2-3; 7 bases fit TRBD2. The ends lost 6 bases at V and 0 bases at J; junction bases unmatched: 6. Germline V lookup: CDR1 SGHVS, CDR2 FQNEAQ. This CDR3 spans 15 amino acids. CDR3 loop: CASRGGYSSTDTQYF. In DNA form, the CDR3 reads TGTGCCAGCAGGGGGGGGTATTCTAGCACAGATACGCAGTATTTT. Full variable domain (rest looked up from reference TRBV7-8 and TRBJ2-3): GAGVSQSPRYKVAKRGQDVALRCDPISGHVSLFWYQQALGQGPEFLTYFQNEAQLDKSGLPSDRFFAERPEGSVSTLKIQRTQQEDSAVYLCASRGGYSSTDTQYFGPGTRLTVL.

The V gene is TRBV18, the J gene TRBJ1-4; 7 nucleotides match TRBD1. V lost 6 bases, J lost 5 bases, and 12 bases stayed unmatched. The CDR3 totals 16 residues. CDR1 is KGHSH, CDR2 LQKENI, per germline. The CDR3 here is CASSPRAGTVNEKLFF. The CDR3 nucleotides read TGTGCCAGCTCCCCCAGGGCGGGGACAGTGAATGAAAAACTGTTTTTT.

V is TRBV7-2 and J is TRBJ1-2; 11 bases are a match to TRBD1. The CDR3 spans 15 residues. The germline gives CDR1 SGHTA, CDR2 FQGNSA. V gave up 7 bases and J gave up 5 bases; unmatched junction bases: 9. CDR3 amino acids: CASTPFGTGGYGYTF. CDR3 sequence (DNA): TGTGCCAGCACCCCGTTTGGGACAGGGGGGTATGGCTACACCTTC.

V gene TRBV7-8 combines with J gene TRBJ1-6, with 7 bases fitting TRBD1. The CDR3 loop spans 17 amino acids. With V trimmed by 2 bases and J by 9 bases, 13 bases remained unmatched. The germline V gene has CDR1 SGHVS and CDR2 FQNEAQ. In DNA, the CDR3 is TGTGCCAGCAGCTTATTCGGCTTTGACAGGGCGGCTTCACCCCTCCACTTT. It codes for CASSLFGFDRAASPLHF.

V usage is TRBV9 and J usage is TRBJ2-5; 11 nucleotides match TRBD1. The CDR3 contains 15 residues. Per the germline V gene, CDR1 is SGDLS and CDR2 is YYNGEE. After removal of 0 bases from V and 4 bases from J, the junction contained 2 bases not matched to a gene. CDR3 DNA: TGTGCCAGCAGCGTAGGTGGGACAGGGGGAGAGACCCAGTACTTC. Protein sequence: CASSVGGTGGETQYF.

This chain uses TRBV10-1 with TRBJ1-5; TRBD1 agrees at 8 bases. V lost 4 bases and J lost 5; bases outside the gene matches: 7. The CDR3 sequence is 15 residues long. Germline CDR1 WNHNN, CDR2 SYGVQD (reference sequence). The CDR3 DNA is TGCGCCAGCAGTGCCCACAGGGGGAGGCATCAGCCCCAGCATTTT. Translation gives CASSAHRGRHQPQHF.

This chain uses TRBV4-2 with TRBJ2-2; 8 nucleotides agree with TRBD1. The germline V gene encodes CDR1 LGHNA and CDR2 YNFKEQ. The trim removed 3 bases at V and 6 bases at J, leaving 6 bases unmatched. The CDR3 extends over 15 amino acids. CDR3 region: CASSHTGGPAGELFF. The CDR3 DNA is TGTGCCAGCAGCCATACAGGGGGGCCGGCCGGGGAGCTGTTTTTT.

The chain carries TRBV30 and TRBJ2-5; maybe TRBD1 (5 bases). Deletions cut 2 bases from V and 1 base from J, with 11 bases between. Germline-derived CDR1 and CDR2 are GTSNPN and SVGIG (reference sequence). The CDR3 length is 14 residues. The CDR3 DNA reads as TGTGCCTGGAGTTGGCAGGGTCTCCAAGAGACCCAGTACTTC. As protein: CAWSWQGLQETQYF.

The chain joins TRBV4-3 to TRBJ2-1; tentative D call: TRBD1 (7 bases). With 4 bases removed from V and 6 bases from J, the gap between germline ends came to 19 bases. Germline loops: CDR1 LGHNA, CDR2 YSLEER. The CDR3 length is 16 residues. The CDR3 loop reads CASSPQGREIGNEQFF. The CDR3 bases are TGCGCCAGCAGCCCACAGGGGCGGGAAATCGGCAATGAGCAGTTCTTC.